This T cell receptor (beta chain) was sequenced in a study of blood T cell repertoires in COVID-19. About the study: Sample material is recorded as cDNA or gDNA derived from T cells, B-cell-depleted T cells, or PBMCs.

Original data processing: Estimation of nucleated cell counts was performed using reference gene primer amplification. Sequenced by immunoSEQ multiplex PCR; TCRdb stores in-frame clones only, minus some. V and J calls and clone size are copied from that table; D and trimming were computed from the DNA. The table lists some 300,000 clones, roughly 89% of them singletons, with around 0.96% in the top ten. The CDR3 totals 14 residues. V was trimmed by 4 bases and J by 8 bases, leaving 16 bases between them. Per the germline V gene, CDR1 is SGHRS and CDR2 is YFSETQ. V is TRBV5-1 and J is TRBJ2-1; D ambiguous. The sequence was obtained from a woman in her thirties or forties with COVID-19, enrolled during active disease. The sequenced material came from peripheral blood. The CDR3 spells CASSESPARDEQFF. CDR3 bases: TGCGCCAGCAGCGAAAGCCCGGCCCGGGATGAGCAGTTCTTC.